The 32 T cell receptor beta chains reported below all come from one sample, sequenced in a study of technical replicates of blood from several donors. The repertoire was sequenced with immunoSEQ multiplex PCR; TCRdb's copy has only in-frame clones and lacks some. The table lists some 64,000 clones, roughly 92% of them singletons. Sequenced material: PBMCs. The receptors derive from a human donor in good health. Some clones in this sample may be carry-over from other donors' samples.

This rearrangement joins TRBV4-1 to TRBJ1-6, with 7 nucleotides matching TRBD1. Germline loops: CDR1 MGHRA, CDR2 YSYEKL. The CDR3 spans 17 residues. J was trimmed by 4 bases and V by 1 base; bases with no gene match: 7. The CDR3 sequence: CASSQARDSLYNSPLHF. CDR3 DNA: TGCGCCAGCAGCCAAGCCCGGGACAGCCTGTATAATTCACCCCTCCACTTT.

The chain uses TRBV7-8 and TRBJ2-7; D is possibly TRBD2 (6 bases). Deletions cut 4 bases from V and 7 bases from J, with 11 bases between. This CDR3 comprises 12 residues. Germline CDR1 reads SGHVS; CDR2 reads FQNEAQ. The chain's CDR3 is CASSSSRGEQYF. CDR3 nucleotides: TGTGCCAGCAGCTCCAGCCGGGGGGAGCAGTACTTC.

In this sample, this clone turned up once. The chain is built from TRBV27 and TRBJ2-7, with 15 nucleotides matching TRBD2. With V trimmed by 5 bases and J by 2 bases, 13 bases remained unmatched. Germline loops: CDR1 MNHEY, CDR2 SMNVEV (reference sequence). This CDR3 is 19 amino acids long. The CDR3 sequence: CASSPRPGLAGGFTYEQYF. The CDR3, as DNA: TGTGCCAGCAGTCCACGGCCGGGACTAGCGGGGGGCTTTACCTACGAGCAGTACTTC.

V gene TRBV29-1 combines with J gene TRBJ1-1; 7 bases align to TRBD1. V shed 2 bases, J shed 6 bases, and the junction held 9 bases outside the gene matches. CDR1 is SQVTM and CDR2 is ANQGSEA in the germline V gene. This CDR3 spans 14 amino acids. The CDR3 DNA follows: TGCAGCGTTGAATCGGCCAGGGGGGAGGCTGAAGCTTTCTTT. It yields the protein CSVESARGEAEAFF.

V usage is TRBV19 and J usage is TRBJ2-1, with 8 bases aligning to TRBD2. Germline loops: CDR1 LNHDA, CDR2 SQIVND (reference sequence). The CDR3 totals 14 residues. V lost 6 bases and J lost 0; bases outside the gene matches: 1. Here the CDR3 reads CASRSGGSYNEQFF. The CDR3 DNA is TGTGCCAGTAGAAGCGGGGGCTCCTACAATGAGCAGTTCTTC.

This chain joins TRBV10-3 and TRBJ2-5; TRBD1 agrees at 8 bases. The V and J ends lost 9 bases and 4 bases, in that order; junction bases with no gene match: 7. In germline, CDR1 is ENHRY, CDR2 SYGVKD. This CDR3 region has 13 residues. Here the CDR3 reads CAIPIQGAETQYF. CDR3 DNA sequence: TGTGCCATTCCGATCCAGGGGGCAGAGACCCAGTACTTC.

This sequence joins TRBV11-1 and TRBJ2-1, with 8 bases matching TRBD2. Germline loops: CDR1 SGHAT, CDR2 FQDESV (reference sequence). V lost 4 bases, J lost 6 bases, and 8 bases stayed unmatched. The CDR3 length is 15 residues. CDR3 protein: CASSSQRGTINEQFF. Written as DNA, the CDR3 is TGTGCCAGCAGCTCCCAGCGGGGGACTATCAATGAGCAGTTCTTC.

The gene calls are TRBV7-9 and TRBJ1-2; D perhaps matches TRBD1 (6 bases). Trimming took off 5 bases at V and 6 bases at J, with 13 bases between the two ends. This CDR3 has 13 residues. The germline V gene has CDR1 SEHNR and CDR2 FQNEAQ (reference sequence). Written as DNA, the CDR3 is TGTGCCAGCAGCAAGTGGACAGATAATGGCTACACCTTC. Residues: CASSKWTDNGYTF.

In this sample, this clone turned up once. The chain employs TRBV5-4 and TRBJ1-2; D is undetermined. The germline V and J ends were trimmed by 0 bases and 4 bases, with 10 bases remaining between them. CDR1 is SGHNT and CDR2 is YYREEE in the germline V gene (reference sequence). The CDR3 is 14 residues long. The CDR3 bases are TGTGCCAGCAGCTTGGCCCTCAGCGGCTATGGCTACACCTTC. Residues: CASSLALSGYGYTF.

The chain joins TRBV5-1 to TRBJ2-1; TRBD1 matches at 11 bases. Germline V gene data show CDR1 as SGHRS and CDR2 as YFSETQ. With V trimmed by 4 bases and J by 5 bases, 17 bases remained unmatched. There are 19 residues in the CDR3. The CDR3 DNA reads TGCGCCAGCAGCCTCCGAGGACAGGGGGCTCTACAGGTAAACAATGAGCAGTTCTTC. Its protein is CASSLRGQGALQVNNEQFF.

This clone turned up a few times. The chain combines TRBV5-6 with TRBJ1-1; D unresolved. CDR3 length: 12 residues. Germline values: CDR1 SGHDT, CDR2 YYEEEE. V was pared by 0 bases and J by 6 bases, with 6 bases between. The CDR3 here is CASSLGYSEAFF. The CDR3 nucleotides read TGTGCCAGCAGCTTGGGCTACTCTGAAGCTTTCTTT.

The gene calls are TRBV2 and TRBJ2-3, with 7 bases matching TRBD1. This CDR3 has 13 amino acids. The germline V gene encodes CDR1 SNHLY and CDR2 FYNNEI. The J segment lost 1 base and the V segment lost 5 bases, leaving 0 bases of the junction unmatched. The CDR3: CASSTGGTDTQYF. The CDR3 DNA reads TGTGCCAGCAGTACAGGGGGCACAGATACGCAGTATTTT.

The J gene is TRBJ1-4, the V gene TRBV10-3; 9 bases map to TRBD1. Germline assignment: CDR1 ENHRY and CDR2 SYGVKD. The CDR3 contains 13 residues. V trimming: 8 bases; J trimming: 5 bases; junction bases outside the gene matches: 3. The CDR3 DNA is TGTGCCATCGGGGGACAGGGAAATGAAAAACTGTTTTTT. Amino acids: CAIGGQGNEKLFF.

V and J are TRBV11-2 and TRBJ1-2; D unclear. Between the trimmed V and J ends, which lost 3 bases and 4 bases, there was a span of 6 bases. Germline values: CDR1 SGHAT, CDR2 FQNNGV. This CDR3 has 12 amino acids. This CDR3 reads CASSLRSYGYTF. DNA of the CDR3: TGTGCCAGCAGCTTGCGAAGCTATGGCTACACCTTC.

This sequence joins TRBV9 and TRBJ2-3; TRBD2 agrees at 8 bases. Germline CDR1 and CDR2: SGDLS and YYNGEE. The V and J ends lost 0 bases and 3 bases, in that order; junction bases with no gene match: 3. This CDR3 spans 15 amino acids. CDR3 DNA sequence: TGTGCCAGCAGCGTAGCGGGGGGGCTGACAGATACGCAGTATTTT. This sequence encodes CASSVAGGLTDTQYF. The variable domain in full, with the rest retrieved from reference TRBV9 and TRBJ2-3, is DSGVTQTPKHLITATGQRVTLRCSPRSGDLSVYWYQQSLDQGLQFLIQYYNGEERAKGNILERFSAQQFPDLHSELNLSSLELGDSALYFCASSVAGGLTDTQYFGPGTRLTVL.

The rearrangement joins TRBV5-8 to TRBJ2-7; the D is unclear. The V end lost 0 bases, the J end lost 2 bases, and 15 bases lay between the germline ends. From germline, CDR1 is SGHTS and CDR2 YDEGEE. This CDR3 region has 16 residues. Written as DNA, the CDR3 is TGTGCCAGCAGCTTGGTCAGGCTCCTATCTACCTACGAGCAGTACTTC. Translation gives CASSLVRLLSTYEQYF. Combining the CDR3 with reference TRBV5-8 and TRBJ2-7 gives the whole variable domain EAGVTQSPTHLIKTRGQQATLRCSPISGHTSVYWYQQALGLGLQFLLWYDEGEERNRGNFPPRFSGRQFPNYSSELNVNALELEDSALYLCASSLVRLLSTYEQYFGPGTRLTVT.

This clone was found once. The V gene is TRBV9, the J gene TRBJ2-3; perhaps TRBD2 as D (6 bases). Germline V gene lookup returns CDR1 SGDLS and CDR2 YYNGEE. V gave up 3 bases and J gave up 4 bases, with 18 bases separating them. The CDR3 sequence is 16 residues long. CDR3 DNA sequence: TGTGCCAGCAGCGCGTCGGGGGTAGGGGCCGCAGATACGCAGTATTTT. This codes for CASSASGVGAADTQYF.

This chain uses TRBV5-6 with TRBJ1-1; no firm D call. This CDR3 region has 12 residues. Trimming took 4 bases from V and 3 from J, leaving 7 bases between them. Germline V CDR1 and CDR2: SGHDT, YYEEEE. The CDR3 nucleotides are TGTGCCAGCAGCGGGGAGTACACTGAAGCTTTCTTT. It yields the protein CASSGEYTEAFF.

The V call is TRBV5-1, the J call TRBJ2-6; TRBD2 is a possible D gene (5 bases). This CDR3 has 14 amino acids. V was shortened by 7 bases and J by 4 bases, with 12 bases between the two germline ends. Germline V CDR1 and CDR2: SGHRS, YFSETQ. CDR3 sequence: CASAHDYGANVLTF. Written as DNA, the CDR3 is TGCGCCAGCGCGCACGACTACGGGGCCAACGTCCTGACTTTC. The full variable domain, completed using reference TRBV5-1 and TRBJ2-6, is KAGVTQTPRYLIKTRGQQVTLSCSPISGHRSVSWYQQTPGQGLQFLFEYFSETQRNKGNFPGRFSGRQFSNSRSEMNVSTLELGDSALYLCASAHDYGANVLTFGAGSRLTVL.

V gene TRBV12-2 combines with J gene TRBJ2-1; the DNA was not used to check the table's D call, TRBD2. TRBV12-2 is noted as a pseudogene. CDR3 length equals 20 residues. For the CDR3, the DNA is TGTGCAAGTCGCCTGAGGGGGACTAGCGGGGGCGAATGCTCCTACAATGAGCAGTTCTTC. This encodes CASRLRGTSGGECSYNEQFF.

The V and J genes are TRBV4-1 and TRBJ2-7, with D perhaps matching TRBD1 (6 bases). The CDR3 contains 17 residues. Per germline, CDR1 MGHRA and CDR2 YSYEKL. V was pared by 2 bases and J by 3 bases, with 20 bases between. As DNA, the CDR3 is TGCGCCAGCAGCCAAAATACCCCCGGGACAATATACTACGAGCAGTACTTC. This gives the protein CASSQNTPGTIYYEQYF.

The chain has TRBV10-3 and TRBJ2-3, with TRBD2 identical over 8 bases. Germline assignment: CDR1 ENHRY and CDR2 SYGVKD. This CDR3 contains 14 residues. V gave up 7 bases and J gave up 6 bases; unmatched junction bases: 9. The CDR3 DNA follows: TGTGCCATCACTAGGGCGGGAGGAGCGGATACGCAGTATTTT. Translating it yields CAITRAGGADTQYF.

The sample holds one count of this clone. This chain uses TRBV11-2 with TRBJ2-4; TRBD1 agrees at 7 bases. The CDR3 has 13 amino acids. Looked up from germline, CDR1 is SGHAT and CDR2 is FQNNGV. J gave up 5 bases and V 5 bases, and 3 bases lay outside the gene matches. The DNA for the CDR3 is TGTGCCAGCAGCCAGGGACAGCAAAACATTCAGTACTTC. Its translation: CASSQGQQNIQYF.

The chain recombines TRBV5-1 with TRBJ2-3; 8 bases align to TRBD2. Looked up from germline, CDR1 is SGHRS and CDR2 is YFSETQ. The CDR3 runs to 16 residues. Unmatched junction bases numbered 8, after V lost 1 base and J lost 4 bases. Here the CDR3 reads CASSLRPSGSADTQYF. The CDR3 bases are TGCGCCAGCAGCTTGCGTCCCAGCGGGAGTGCAGATACGCAGTATTTT.

This chain links TRBV5-6 with TRBJ2-3; 7 positions agree with TRBD1. CDR1 and CDR2 (germline): SGHDT, YYEEEE. V was clipped by 4 bases and J by 1 base; unmatched bases: 3. The CDR3 covers 14 residues. The CDR3 is CASSVDRGTDTQYF. The DNA of the CDR3 is TGTGCCAGCAGCGTCGACAGGGGCACAGATACGCAGTATTTT.

V is TRBV7-2 and J is TRBJ2-7, with D maybe TRBD2 (6 bases). Trimming stripped 5 bases from V and 5 bases from J, with 16 bases between. CDR1 and CDR2 (germline): SGHTA, FQGNSA. This CDR3 contains 14 residues. CDR3 region: CASSPPRGRHEQYF. CDR3 coding DNA: TGTGCCAGCAGCCCCCCGCGGGGTCGTCACGAGCAGTACTTC. The whole variable domain, remainder taken from reference TRBV7-2 and TRBJ2-7, is GAGVSQSPSNKVTEKGKDVELRCDPISGHTALYWYRQSLGQGLEFLIYFQGNSAPDKSGLPSDRFSAERTGGSVSTLTIQRTQQEDSAVYLCASSPPRGRHEQYFGPGTRLTVT.

This clone has a handful of counts. The V gene is TRBV19, the J gene TRBJ2-3, with 12 bases identical to TRBD2. Germline CDR1 reads LNHDA; CDR2 reads SQIVND (reference sequence). V lost 11 bases to trimming and J lost 6 bases; unmatched junction nucleotides: 6. The CDR3 has 13 amino acids. CDR3 amino acids: CAVGLAGFDTQYF. DNA for the CDR3: TGTGCCGTCGGACTAGCGGGATTTGATACGCAGTATTTT.

The chain joins TRBV9 to TRBJ1-2, with TRBD1 matching 10 bases. The V gene end was trimmed by 1 base and the J gene end by 8 bases; junction bases not matched to a gene: 5. CDR3 length equals 14 residues. Germline V lookup: CDR1 SGDLS, CDR2 YYNGEE. CDR3 nucleotide sequence: TGTGCCAGCAGCGTACGGACAGGGGGTGGCGGCTACACCTTC. Translating gives CASSVRTGGGGYTF.

This chain joins TRBV5-1 and TRBJ2-7; D gene ambiguous. V lost 3 bases to trimming and J lost 6 bases, with 10 bases between them. This CDR3 has 12 residues. From germline, CDR1 is SGHRS and CDR2 YFSETQ. The CDR3: CASSSPLGEQYF. The CDR3, as DNA: TGCGCCAGCAGCTCCCCCCTAGGCGAGCAGTACTTC.

The chain carries TRBV9 and TRBJ2-3, with no clear D. Germline loops: CDR1 SGDLS, CDR2 YYNGEE. The V gene lost 0 bases and the J gene lost 4 bases, with 6 bases spanning the gap. The CDR3 is 13 residues long. CDR3 in DNA: TGTGCCAGCAGCGTAGGCGAGTCAGATACGCAGTATTTT. Encoded protein: CASSVGESDTQYF.

The V and J genes are TRBV9 and TRBJ2-1; 10 bases align to TRBD2. Losses at the gene ends were 4 bases for V and 2 bases for J; bases not matched to a gene: 6. CDR1 is SGDLS and CDR2 is YYNGEE in the germline V gene. This CDR3 has 16 residues. Written as DNA, the CDR3 is TGTGCCAGCAGCTTGACGACTAGCGGGCCCTACAATGAGCAGTTCTTC. The encoded protein is CASSLTTSGPYNEQFF.

This chain connects TRBV19 to TRBJ1-1; TRBD1 might be the D (6 bases). This CDR3 has 16 residues. The germline V and J ends were trimmed by 6 bases and 1 base, with 18 bases remaining between them. Per the germline V gene, CDR1 is LNHDA and CDR2 is SQIVND (reference sequence). As DNA, the CDR3 is TGTGCCAGTAGCCTGTGGGGGGGCAAAGGGAACACTGAAGCTTTCTTT. It yields the protein CASSLWGGKGNTEAFF.